This T cell receptor (beta chain) derives from a study of blood T cell repertoires in COVID-19. Overall study: Italy, Spain and the United States were the sources of the convalescent and acute COVID-19 samples.

Only in-frame clones appear in the TCRdb table, and some are missing; sequencing was by immunoSEQ multiplex PCR. The sample consists of 40,000 to 50,000 clones, 88% of them appearing once. The V and J ends lost 5 bases and 5 bases, in that order; junction bases with no gene match: 12. The germline CDR1 and CDR2 sequences are SGHTA and FQGNSA. The CDR3 has 16 amino acids. V gene TRBV7-2 combines with J gene TRBJ2-4, with TRBD1 matching 7 bases. The origin of this receptor is a man over 45 with active COVID-19. The sequenced material came from peripheral blood. In DNA, the CDR3 is TGTGCCAGCAGCCCAGGGGTAGGACAGGAGGAAAACATTCAGTACTTC. It is translated as CASSPGVGQEENIQYF.